This paragraph reports one TCR beta chain. Its antigen is currently unknown. Analyses pooled second doses at about 4 or about 12 weeks. Assay used: immunoSEQ multiplex PCR; TCRdb lists only in-frame clones, some missing. Of tens of thousands of clones detected, 80% to 90% appear once; the ten largest clones hold roughly 3.1%. This CDR3 spans 17 amino acids. Germline V gene sequence: CDR1 SGHVS, CDR2 FQNEAQ. V was clipped by 4 bases and J by 4 bases, with 20 bases between them. This sample was taken from a study of T cell responses to AZD1222 COVID-19 vaccine. Findings of the study overall: Clonal diversity was possibly underestimated, and white British individuals and females predominated among donors. Distributed over spike, vaccine-associated CD4 TCRs predominated at 160-218 and 743-854.

The V and J genes are TRBV7-8 and TRBJ1-3; perhaps TRBD1 as D (5 bases). The sequencing here drew on peripheral blood, taken 28 days after the second AZD1222 dose. The sequence derives from an adult who received the AZD1222 COVID-19 vaccine. This chain's CDR3 is CASSSESGRGAGNTIYF. The CDR3 coding sequence is TGTGCCAGCAGCTCGGAATCGGGGCGGGGAGCAGGAAACACCATATATTTT.